This entry lists 31 T cell receptor beta chains sequenced from one sample in a study of OX40 agonist ivuxolimab in advanced cancers. Repertoires were generated with immunoSEQ multiplex PCR, while TCRdb's copy carries only in-frame clones and drops some. The repertoire includes around 43,000 clones, roughly 86% of them detected once, and 13% sits in the top ten. The sample was CD4+ or CD8+ T cells sorted from blood, taken in a trial of the OX40 agonist ivuxolimab. Receptors originate from an adult with an advanced solid tumor such as melanoma, head and neck, liver or kidney cancer.

This clone showed up just a few times. The genes are TRBV7-3 and TRBJ2-7; D possibly corresponds to TRBD1 (5 bases). The germline V gene has CDR1 SGHTA and CDR2 FQGTGA. CDR3 length: 14 residues. Trimming took off 5 bases at V and 3 bases at J, with 14 bases between the two ends. The CDR3: CASSPNPDSYEQYF. The CDR3 region has the DNA TGTGCCAGCAGCCCAAACCCAGACAGCTACGAGCAGTACTTC.

The chain links TRBV19 to TRBJ2-1; D could derive from TRBD1 or TRBD2 (5 bases each). The CDR3 length is 13 residues. CDR1 and CDR2 from the germline V gene are LNHDA and SQIVND (reference sequence). V lost 6 bases, J lost 4 bases, and 10 bases lay in between. CDR3 protein: CASSDSGYNEQFF. Written as DNA, the CDR3 is TGTGCCAGTAGCGACAGCGGTTACAATGAGCAGTTCTTC.

The rearrangement uses TRBV5-6 and TRBJ1-2; TRBD1 agrees at 9 bases. CDR1 SGHDT and CDR2 YYEEEE come from the germline V gene. V lost 0 bases and J lost 12; bases outside the gene matches: 3. The CDR3 totals 12 residues. CDR3 in DNA: TGTGCCAGCAGCTTGGGGACAGGGGTGAACACCTTC. Its protein product is CASSLGTGVNTF. Full variable domain (outside the CDR3, taken from reference TRBV5-6 and TRBJ1-2): DAGVTQSPTHLIKTRGQQVTLRCSPKSGHDTVSWYQQALGQGPQFIFQYYEEEERQRGNFPDRFSGHQFPNYSSELNVNALLLGDSALYLCASSLGTGVNTFGSGTRLTVV.

V is TRBV7-3 and J is TRBJ2-1, with unresolved D. CDR3 size: 13 residues. CDR1 and CDR2 from the germline V gene are SGHTA and FQGTGA. V was clipped by 4 bases and J by 8 bases, with 12 bases between them. The CDR3 nucleotides read TGTGCCAGCAGCTCGGATTCGTTGGATGAGCAGTTCTTC. Its translation: CASSSDSLDEQFF.

This clone was recorded only once. The chain couples TRBV19 to TRBJ1-4; D is undetermined. Germline loops: CDR1 LNHDA, CDR2 SQIVND (reference sequence). The CDR3 spans 10 residues. V dropped 6 bases and J dropped 11 bases, with 7 bases sitting between them. This chain's CDR3 is CASREGKLFF. The CDR3 region has the DNA TGTGCCAGTAGAGAAGGGAAACTGTTTTTT. The full variable domain, rest sourced from reference TRBV19 and TRBJ1-4, is DGGITQSPKYLFRKEGQNVTLSCEQNLNHDAMYWYRQDPGQGLRLIYYSQIVNDFQKGDIAEGYSVSREKKESFPLTVTSAQKNPTAFYLCASREGKLFFGSGTQLSVL.

Concerning this clone: Germline and junction disagree at one end, which may indicate a read error. CDR3 sequence reads: CASSLAYRDAETQYF. The CDR3 DNA follows: TGTGCTAGCAGCTTAGCATACAGGGATGCGGAGACCCAGTACTTC. J is TRBJ2-5 and V is TRBV7-7; the D gene is possibly TRBD1 (6 bases). The V gene's germline CDR1 is SSHAT and CDR2 FNYEAQ (reference sequence). CDR3 length: 15 residues.

There are a few counts of this clone. The V call is TRBV5-6, the J call TRBJ2-7; 7 bases are shared with TRBD2. Looked up from germline, CDR1 is SGHDT and CDR2 is YYEEEE. The trim removed 0 bases at V and 0 bases at J, leaving 9 bases unmatched. This CDR3 has 17 residues. CDR3 amino acids: CASSLEVGGGSSYEQYF. The CDR3 DNA sequence: TGTGCCAGCAGCTTGGAAGTCGGCGGGGGTAGCTCCTACGAGCAGTACTTC.

V gene TRBV7-8 combines with J gene TRBJ2-2; maybe TRBD1 (6 bases). V lost 2 bases and J lost 0, with 13 bases in between. The germline CDR1 and CDR2 sequences are SGHVS and FQNEAQ. The CDR3 is 17 amino acids. The CDR3 sequence is CASSLFSRTANTGELFF. The DNA for the CDR3 is TGTGCCAGCAGCTTATTTTCGCGGACAGCGAACACCGGGGAGCTGTTTTTT.

This chain connects TRBV13 to TRBJ2-7; D remains ambiguous. This CDR3 spans 12 amino acids. Germline CDR1 PRHDT, CDR2 FYEKMQ (reference sequence). V lost 2 bases, J lost 4 bases, and 6 bases lay in between. CDR3 sequence (DNA): TGTGCCAGCAGCTTAACTTCGTACGAGCAGTACTTC. This gives the protein CASSLTSYEQYF.

The chain is built from TRBV5-8 and TRBJ1-5; D is possibly TRBD1 (5 bases). Trimming removed 0 bases at V and 3 bases at J, with 7 bases between. This CDR3 contains 14 residues. The V gene's germline CDR1 is SGHTS and CDR2 YDEGEE. CDR3 in amino acids: CASSLDRLNQPQHF. As DNA, the CDR3 is TGTGCCAGCAGCTTGGACAGGCTCAATCAGCCCCAGCATTTT.

The V and J genes are TRBV6-5 and TRBJ1-5; perhaps TRBD1 as D (5 bases). The CDR3 is 14 amino acids. V dropped 5 bases and J dropped 7 bases, with 15 bases sitting between them. The germline gives CDR1 MNHEY, CDR2 SVGAGI. CDR3 nucleotides: TGTGCCAGCAGTCCCGATGGGGGGGACCAGCCCCAGCATTTT. Protein: CASSPDGGDQPQHF.

This chain joins TRBV11-2 and TRBJ2-2; D perhaps matches TRBD2 (6 bases). This CDR3 is built from 16 residues. Germline values: CDR1 SGHAT, CDR2 FQNNGV. V was trimmed by 5 bases and J by 1 base, leaving 14 bases between them. The CDR3 reads CASSLAGTLNTGELFF. The DNA of the CDR3 is TGTGCCAGCAGCCTCGCCGGGACTTTGAACACCGGGGAGCTGTTTTTT.

The chain uses TRBV7-3 and TRBJ2-7; 9 bases match TRBD1. The germline V gene encodes CDR1 SGHTA and CDR2 FQGTGA. The CDR3 is made up of 15 amino acids. The J segment lost 5 bases and the V segment lost 5 bases, leaving 10 bases of the junction unmatched. For the CDR3, the DNA is TGTGCCAGCAGCCCAACAGGGGGCGAGTTGGACGAGCAGTACTTC. It codes for CASSPTGGELDEQYF.

The chain links TRBV18 to TRBJ1-5; 7 nucleotides match TRBD1. CDR1 KGHSH and CDR2 LQKENI come from the germline V gene. After removal of 3 bases from V and 0 bases from J, the junction contained 2 bases not matched to a gene. CDR3 size: 15 residues. The CDR3 DNA is TGTGCCAGCTCACCGGGACAGCTTAGCAATCAGCCCCAGCATTTT. This encodes CASSPGQLSNQPQHF.

This chain links TRBV19 with TRBJ1-6; no definite D call. Trimming shortened V by 5 bases and J by 10 bases, and 24 bases separated the two germline ends. This CDR3 comprises 17 residues. Looked up from germline, CDR1 is LNHDA and CDR2 is SQIVND (reference sequence). This chain's CDR3 is CASSPKFLEGLRSPLHF. CDR3 nucleotide sequence: TGTGCCAGTAGTCCAAAGTTTTTGGAGGGATTAAGGTCACCCCTCCACTTT.

This clone was observed once. The V and J genes are TRBV19 and TRBJ1-1, with a possible D match to TRBD1 (5 bases). This CDR3 spans 14 amino acids. Germline loops: CDR1 LNHDA, CDR2 SQIVND (reference sequence). Trimming took off 4 bases at V and 3 bases at J, with 12 bases between the two ends. The CDR3 nucleotides read TGTGCCAGTAGTACCCTCAGGGTGGACACTGAAGCTTTCTTT. Its translation: CASSTLRVDTEAFF.

The chain is built from TRBV28 and TRBJ2-7; TRBD2 agrees at 7 bases. J lost 2 bases, V lost 3 bases, and 4 bases had no gene match. CDR1 is MDHEN, CDR2 SYDVKM, per germline. The CDR3 is made up of 14 amino acids. The CDR3: CASSLGGGAYEQYF. DNA for the CDR3: TGTGCCAGCAGTTTGGGCGGGGGAGCCTACGAGCAGTACTTC.

By its share, this clone is medium-sized (0.01 to 0.1%). The V gene is TRBV7-8, the J gene TRBJ1-2, with a tentative D call TRBD1 (6 bases). Trimming removed 5 bases from V and 7 bases from J, with 20 bases in between. The CDR3 is made up of 15 amino acids. Germline V CDR1 and CDR2: SGHVS, FQNEAQ. The CDR3 spells CASSPGLRGAGGYTF. CDR3 DNA sequence: TGTGCCAGCAGCCCCGGGCTCCGGGGGGCCGGTGGCTACACCTTC.

This clone has more than one count but fewer than ten. The same CDR3 arises from other DNA sequences in this sample as well. This chain joins TRBV6-5 and TRBJ1-1; 7 nucleotides align to TRBD1. From germline, CDR1 is MNHEY and CDR2 SVGAGI. The V segment lost 5 bases and the J segment 3 bases; nucleotides outside the gene matches: 3. This CDR3 region has 13 residues. CDR3 coding DNA: TGTGCCAGCAGTGCCACAGGGGACACTGAAGCTTTCTTT. This translates into CASSATGDTEAFF.

The chain combines TRBV27 with TRBJ2-1; D perhaps matches TRBD2 (7 bases). This CDR3 has 13 amino acids. The germline V gene encodes CDR1 MNHEY and CDR2 SMNVEV (reference sequence). Trimming pared 7 bases from V and 8 bases from J, leaving 15 bases between. As DNA, the CDR3 is TGTGCCAGCACTCGCGGGGGACACCATGAGCAGTTCTTC. It specifies CASTRGGHHEQFF.

This chain connects TRBV6-5 to TRBJ2-7; a weak D match, TRBD2 (6 bases). The CDR3 has 14 amino acids. V was clipped by 4 bases and J by 1 base, with 11 bases between them. The germline V gene encodes CDR1 MNHEY and CDR2 SVGAGI. In DNA, the CDR3 is TGTGCCAGCAGTTTCGGGGGACGGTCCTACGAGCAGTACTTC. Translating gives CASSFGGRSYEQYF.

The rearrangement links TRBV4-3 to TRBJ2-7; D unresolved. Trimming removed 5 bases from V and 3 bases from J, with 11 bases in between. CDR3 length: 13 amino acids. Per germline, CDR1 LGHNA and CDR2 YSLEER. CDR3 region: CASSISRGYEQYF. CDR3 nucleotides: TGCGCCAGCAGCATTAGCCGAGGCTACGAGCAGTACTTC.

CDR3 loop: CASSEATGWGYGYTF. The CDR3 bases are TGTGCCAGCAGTGAAGCAACAGGGTGGGGCTATGGCTACACCTTC. The V call is TRBV2, the J call TRBJ1-2, with a tentative D call TRBD1 (6 bases). Looked up from germline, CDR1 is SNHLY and CDR2 is FYNNEI. The CDR3 extends over 15 amino acids. The V end lost 0 bases, the J end lost 4 bases, and 12 bases lay between the germline ends.

The chain is built from TRBV13 and TRBJ2-1, with D possibly being TRBD2 (6 bases). The CDR3 totals 15 residues. The V gene lost 0 bases and the J gene lost 7 bases, with 13 bases spanning the gap. Germline CDR1 and CDR2: PRHDT and FYEKMQ (reference sequence). The CDR3, as DNA: TGTGCCAGCAGCTTAGGGACTAGTGGGATAAATGAGCAGTTCTTC. This translates into CASSLGTSGINEQFF.

V usage is TRBV6-6 and J usage is TRBJ1-4; TRBD1 aligns across 8 bases. V was clipped by 0 bases and J by 12 bases; unmatched bases: 9. CDR3 length equals 15 residues. Germline assignment: CDR1 MNHNY and CDR2 SVGAGI (reference sequence). The CDR3 sequence is CASSYSIQGARQLFF. CDR3 DNA: TGTGCCAGCAGTTACTCGATCCAGGGGGCGAGGCAACTGTTTTTT.

The chain has TRBV15 and TRBJ2-7; 7 nucleotides line up with TRBD1. The CDR3 length is 14 residues. Unmatched junction bases numbered 5, after V lost 3 bases and J lost 3 bases. Germline CDR1 reads LNHNV; CDR2 reads YYDKDF (reference sequence). This CDR3 reads CATSRWTGGYEQYF. The DNA for the CDR3 is TGTGCCACCAGCAGGTGGACAGGAGGCTACGAGCAGTACTTC.

The chain carries TRBV5-6 and TRBJ2-5; tentatively, D is TRBD1 or TRBD2 (6 bases each). Trimming removed 4 bases from V and 3 bases from J, with 16 bases in between. This CDR3 region has 15 residues. CDR1 and CDR2 (germline): SGHDT, YYEEEE. The CDR3: CASSPGWGAEETQYF. DNA for the CDR3: TGTGCCAGCAGCCCCGGGTGGGGGGCCGAAGAGACCCAGTACTTC.

Only a few counts were recorded for this clone. The chain couples TRBV6-5 to TRBJ1-1, with D maybe TRBD1 (5 bases). V gave up 6 bases and J gave up 5 bases, with 10 bases separating them. Germline V gene sequence: CDR1 MNHEY, CDR2 SVGAGI. This CDR3 comprises 12 residues. CDR3 bases: TGTGCCAGCAGGCGGGGGGTTACTGAAGCTTTCTTT. Protein sequence: CASRRGVTEAFF.

With regard to this clone: A junction boundary mismatches the germline segment, possibly from a read error. This rearrangement joins TRBV6-5 to TRBJ2-7, with 8 bases aligning to TRBD1. The CDR3 runs 15 residues. From germline, CDR1 is MNHEY and CDR2 SVGAGI. CDR3 in amino acids: CASSSRQGFSSEQYF. The CDR3 bases are TGTGCCAGCAGTTCTCGACAGGGGTTTTCCTCCGAGCAGTACTTC.

This clone came up a few times. V usage is TRBV7-9 and J usage is TRBJ2-7, with 7 bases matching TRBD1. Germline V CDR1 and CDR2: SEHNR, FQNEAQ (reference sequence). V shed 5 bases and J 5 bases; nucleotides not matched to a gene: 9. The CDR3 contains 14 residues. This CDR3 reads CASSRDRALDEQYF. The DNA of the CDR3 is TGTGCCAGCAGCAGAGACAGGGCCCTCGACGAGCAGTACTTC.

V and J are TRBV9 and TRBJ1-3, with TRBD1 as a possible D gene (6 bases). V was cut by 0 bases and J by 3 bases, with 13 bases left in between. This CDR3 is built from 16 residues. The germline gives CDR1 SGDLS, CDR2 YYNGEE. The CDR3, as DNA: TGTGCCAGCAGCGTAGAGGGACAACCGCTTGGAAACACCATATATTTT. Translating gives CASSVEGQPLGNTIYF.